The clone carrying this TCR beta chain was seen at least ten times. This entry is derived from a study of T cells in Graves' hyperthyroidism and ophthalmopathy. TCR beta CDR3 regions were amplified from RNA transcripts. An initial round of RT-PCR targeting the TCR CDR3 relied on the HTBI primer set. TCRdb independently ran MiXCR on the multiplex PCR reads; one entry per CDR3 protein. The sample contains 600,000 or so distinct CDR3 sequences, 15% to 20% of which appear only once. CDR1 and CDR2 (germline): DFQATT, SNEGSKA (reference sequence). CDR3 length equals 15 residues. V lost 2 bases, J lost 5 bases, and 18 bases lay in between. Aged 18 to 65, the patients had hyperthyroidism that was newly diagnosed and had lasted under 2 months.

The clonotype originates from a young woman with Graves' hyperthyroidism. The sequencing sample was made of blood. The V call is TRBV20-1, the J call TRBJ2-5, with D maybe TRBD1 (5 bases). The CDR3 reads CSARLVRGSGETQYF. CDR3 DNA: TGCAGTGCTAGATTAGTGCGAGGCTCAGGGGAGACCCAGTACTTC.